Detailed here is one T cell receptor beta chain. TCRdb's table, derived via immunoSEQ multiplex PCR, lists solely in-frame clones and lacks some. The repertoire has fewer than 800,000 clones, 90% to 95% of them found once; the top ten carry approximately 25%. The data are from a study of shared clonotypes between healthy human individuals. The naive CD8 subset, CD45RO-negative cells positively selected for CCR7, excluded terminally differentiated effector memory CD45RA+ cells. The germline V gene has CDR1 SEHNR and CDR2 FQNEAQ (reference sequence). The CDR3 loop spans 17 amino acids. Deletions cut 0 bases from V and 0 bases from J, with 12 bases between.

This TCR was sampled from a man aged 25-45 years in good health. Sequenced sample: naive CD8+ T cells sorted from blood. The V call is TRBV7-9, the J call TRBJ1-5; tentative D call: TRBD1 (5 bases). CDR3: CASSLAAGLGSNQPQHF. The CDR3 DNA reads TGTGCCAGCAGCTTAGCGGCGGGGCTAGGTAGCAATCAGCCCCAGCATTTT.